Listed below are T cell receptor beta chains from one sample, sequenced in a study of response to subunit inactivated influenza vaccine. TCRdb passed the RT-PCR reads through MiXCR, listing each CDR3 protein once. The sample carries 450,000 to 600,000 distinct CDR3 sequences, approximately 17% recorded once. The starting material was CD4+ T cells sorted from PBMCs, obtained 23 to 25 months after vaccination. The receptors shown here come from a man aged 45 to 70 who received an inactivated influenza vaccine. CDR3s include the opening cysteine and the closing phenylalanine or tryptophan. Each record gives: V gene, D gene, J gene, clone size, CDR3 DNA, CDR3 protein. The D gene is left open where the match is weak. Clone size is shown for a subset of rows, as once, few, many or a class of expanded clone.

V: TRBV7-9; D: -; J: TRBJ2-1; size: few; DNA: TGTGCCAGCAGCTTATTCTCCTATGAGCAGTTCTTC; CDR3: CASSLFSYEQFF
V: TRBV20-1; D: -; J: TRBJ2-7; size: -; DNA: TGCAGTGCTAGAGATCCAGCAAGCTACGAGCAGTACTTC; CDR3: CSARDPASYEQYF
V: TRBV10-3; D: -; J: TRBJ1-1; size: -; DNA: TGTGCCATCAGTGAGCCACCTTGGCGGGGGACGGGCTCCACTGAAGCTTTCTTT; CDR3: CAISEPPWRGTGSTEAFF
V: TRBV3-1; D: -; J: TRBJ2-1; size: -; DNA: TGTGCCAGCAGCCAAGGAGCCCAGTCGGGGAACGCCGGCAATGAGCAGTTCTTC; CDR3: CASSQGAQSGNAGNEQFF
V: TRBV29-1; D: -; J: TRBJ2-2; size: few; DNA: TGCAGCGTTGAGTCAGGGAGTACCGGGGAGCTGTTTTTT; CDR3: CSVESGSTGELFF
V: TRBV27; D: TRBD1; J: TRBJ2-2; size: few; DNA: TGTGCCAGCAGTTCAATTACCGGGACAGGGGGTGGCGCGAACACCGGGGAGCTGTTTTTT; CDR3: CASSSITGTGGGANTGELFF
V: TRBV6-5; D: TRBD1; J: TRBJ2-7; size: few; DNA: TGTGCCACCTACGACAGGGGCAACGAGCAGTACTTC; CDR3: CATYDRGNEQYF
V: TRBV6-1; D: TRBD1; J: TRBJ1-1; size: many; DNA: TGTGCCAGCAGTACGACAGGGGGAACGAACACTGAAGCTTTCTTT; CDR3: CASSTTGGTNTEAFF
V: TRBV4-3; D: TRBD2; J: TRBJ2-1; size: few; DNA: TGCGCCAGCAGCCAAGATAGCGGGAGGAGCTCCTACAATGAGCAGTTCTTC; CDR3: CASSQDSGRSSYNEQFF
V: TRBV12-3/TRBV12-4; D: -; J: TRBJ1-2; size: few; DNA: TGTGCCAGCAGTTTTAAGTTGAACACACCTAACTATGGCTACACCTTC; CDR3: CASSFKLNTPNYGYTF
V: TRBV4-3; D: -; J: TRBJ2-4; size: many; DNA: TGCGCCAGCAGCCAAGATCCGGGCAGGGGAAACATTCAGTACTTC; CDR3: CASSQDPGRGNIQYF
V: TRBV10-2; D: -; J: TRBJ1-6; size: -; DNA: TGCGCCAGCAGTGAGTCTGTGAATTCACCCCTCCACTTT; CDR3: CASSESVNSPLHF
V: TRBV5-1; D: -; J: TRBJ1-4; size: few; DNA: TGCGCCAGCAGCCACAGGGCGGGGGATGAAAAACTGTTTTTT; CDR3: CASSHRAGDEKLFF
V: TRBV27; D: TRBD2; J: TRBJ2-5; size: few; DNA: TGTGCCAGCAGTGCCAGACTAGCGGGAGGGGAGACCCAGTACTTC; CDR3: CASSARLAGGETQYF
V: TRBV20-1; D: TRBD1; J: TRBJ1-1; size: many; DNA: TGCAGTGCGCGACAGGGCTCACTGAACACTGAAGCTTTCTTT; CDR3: CSARQGSLNTEAFF
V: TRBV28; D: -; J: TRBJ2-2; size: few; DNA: TGTGCCAGCAGTTTTCGGGTCGGGGAGCTGTTTTTT; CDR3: CASSFRVGELFF
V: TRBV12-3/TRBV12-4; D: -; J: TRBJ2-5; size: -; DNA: TGTGCCAGCAGTTTAGGTGGGGAGATGGAGACCCAGTACTTC; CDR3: CASSLGGEMETQYF
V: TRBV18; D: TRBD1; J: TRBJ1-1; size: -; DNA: TGTGCCAGCTCTTCAGGACAGGGCACTGAAGCTTTCTTT; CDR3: CASSSGQGTEAFF
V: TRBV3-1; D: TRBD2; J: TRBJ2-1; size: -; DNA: TGTGCCAGCAGCCAAGCTCAGCGGGGCCTCTACAATGAGCAGTTCTTC; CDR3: CASSQAQRGLYNEQFF
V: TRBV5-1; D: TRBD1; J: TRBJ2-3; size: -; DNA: TGCGCCAGCAGCTTTGTAGGGGGCGGAGCAGATACGCAGTATTTT; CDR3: CASSFVGGGADTQYF
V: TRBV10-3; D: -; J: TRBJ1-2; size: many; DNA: TGTGCCATCAGCCCGACAGGTTCCTATGGCTACACCTTC; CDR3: CAISPTGSYGYTF
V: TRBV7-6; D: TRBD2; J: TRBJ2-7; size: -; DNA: TGTGCCAGCAGCTTTGGCTCGGCTAGCGGGAGTTACGAGCAGTACTTC; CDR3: CASSFGSASGSYEQYF
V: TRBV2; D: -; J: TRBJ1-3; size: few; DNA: TGTGCCAGCAGTGAAGGTCAGGCTACCTCTGGAAACACCATATATTTT; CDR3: CASSEGQATSGNTIYF
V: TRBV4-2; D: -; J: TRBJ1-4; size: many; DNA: TGTGCCAGCAGCCAAACTGGACAGCCAACTAATGAAAAACTGTTTTTT; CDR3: CASSQTGQPTNEKLFF
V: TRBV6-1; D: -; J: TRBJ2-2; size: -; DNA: TGTGCCAGTAGAGACCGGGAGATAACCGGGGAGCTGTTTTTT; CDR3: CASRDREITGELFF
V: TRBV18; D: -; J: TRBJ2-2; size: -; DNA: TGTGCCAGCTCACCACAGCCCTCCAACACCGGGGAGCTGTTTTTT; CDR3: CASSPQPSNTGELFF
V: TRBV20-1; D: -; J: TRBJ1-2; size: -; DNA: TGCAGTGCTAGAGAAGTTGTAAATGGCTACACCTTC; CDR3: CSAREVVNGYTF
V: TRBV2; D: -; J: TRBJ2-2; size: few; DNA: TGTGCCAGCAGTGATGGATCCCGCGACACCGGGGAGCTGTTTTTT; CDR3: CASSDGSRDTGELFF
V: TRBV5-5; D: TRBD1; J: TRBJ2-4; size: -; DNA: TGTGCCAGCAGCTTGGTTCCAGGGGGCGGGATAGCCAAAAACATTCAGTACTTC; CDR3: CASSLVPGGGIAKNIQYF
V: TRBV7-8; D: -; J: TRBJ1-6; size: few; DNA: TGTGCCAGCAGCCAGCTAAGCTATAATTCACCCCTCCACTTT; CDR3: CASSQLSYNSPLHF
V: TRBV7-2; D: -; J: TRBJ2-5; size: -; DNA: TGTGCCAGCACCCCAGGGAACCAAGAGACCCAGTACTTC; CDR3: CASTPGNQETQYF
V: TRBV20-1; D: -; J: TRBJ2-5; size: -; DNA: TGCAGTGCTAGATTCCACTCCGGGGAGACCCAGTACTTC; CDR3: CSARFHSGETQYF
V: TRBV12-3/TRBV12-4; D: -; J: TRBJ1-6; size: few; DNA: TGTGCCAGCAGTTTACCGACCAGTCCCCTCCACTTT; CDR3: CASSLPTSPLHF
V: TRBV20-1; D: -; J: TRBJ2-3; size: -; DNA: TGCAGTGCTAGAGATCTCCACCCGGCTGGGCGAGATACGCAGTATTTT; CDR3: CSARDLHPAGRDTQYF
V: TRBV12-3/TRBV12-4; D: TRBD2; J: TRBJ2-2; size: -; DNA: TGTGCCAGCAGTTTCCGGCTAGCGGGGACCGGGGAGCTGTTTTTT; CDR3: CASSFRLAGTGELFF
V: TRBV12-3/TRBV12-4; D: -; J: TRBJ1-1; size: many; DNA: TGTGCCAGCAGCCTAACAGGTTTTGAAGCTTTCTTT; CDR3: CASSLTGFEAFF
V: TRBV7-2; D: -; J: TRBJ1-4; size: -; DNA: TGTGCCAGCAGAAGGGACCCAGGACTAGAGGAAAAACTGTTTTTT; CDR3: CASRRDPGLEEKLFF
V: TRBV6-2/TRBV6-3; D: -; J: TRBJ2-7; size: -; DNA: TGTGCCAGCAGTTACCGGGCGAACGAGCAGTACTTC; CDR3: CASSYRANEQYF
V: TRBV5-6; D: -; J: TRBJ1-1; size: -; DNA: TGTGCCAGCAGCCTGAGGGTCAGGATGAACACTGAAGCTTTCTTT; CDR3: CASSLRVRMNTEAFF
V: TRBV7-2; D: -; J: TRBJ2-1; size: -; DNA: TGTGCCAGCAGCTATGACAATAATCACTACAATGAGCAGTTCTTC; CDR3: CASSYDNNHYNEQFF
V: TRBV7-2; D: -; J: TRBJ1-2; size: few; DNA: TGTGCCAGCAGCTTAATTGGGGGGCGCGACTATGGCTACACCTTC; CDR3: CASSLIGGRDYGYTF
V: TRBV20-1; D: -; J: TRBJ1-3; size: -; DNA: TGCAGTGCTAGTATCGGGGTATCTGGAAACACCATATATTTT; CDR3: CSASIGVSGNTIYF
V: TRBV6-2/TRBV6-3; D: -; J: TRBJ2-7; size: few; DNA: TGTGCCAGCAGTTATGGACTGCTTAGCTCCTACGAGCAGTACTTC; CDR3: CASSYGLLSSYEQYF